This T cell receptor (beta chain) originates from a study of shared clonotypes between healthy human individuals. The length of the CDR3 is 15 residues. General study findings and limits: Investigators collected only blood, and repertoires in tissues likely differ. Naive subsets usually exceeded memory subsets in estimated richness. Clonotypes shared by all four sorted-subset donors had higher generation probabilities than non-shared clonotypes. Owing to a small donor count, the genetic and exposure-history diversity represented was limited.

A word on this clone: The antigen remains undetermined.

This table comes from immunoSEQ multiplex PCR, and its TCRdb copy is limited to in-frame clones, with some not included. The table lists 1,500,000 or so clones, 98% of them singletons. Sequenced: naive CD4+ T cells sorted from blood. Documented subset: CD45RA+ positively selected. The rearrangement uses TRBV21-1 and TRBJ1-3. TRBV21-1 is marked as a pseudogene. This clonotype was obtained from a man aged 25 to 40 in good health. The CDR3 region has the DNA TGTGCCAGCAGGGATCGGGTAATGGGAGGAAACACCATATATTTT. Its translation: CASRDRVMGGNTIYF.